This T cell receptor (beta chain) emerged from a study of blood T cell repertoires in COVID-19. Across the whole study: The study drew acute and convalescent COVID-19 samples from the United States, Italy and Spain.

Original handling: Amplification of reference gene primers was used by the study to estimate nucleated cell counts. The assay was immunoSEQ multiplex PCR, and TCRdb's table has in-frame clones only and misses some. V and J calls and clone size are as listed in that table; D and trimming were resolved from the DNA. The repertoire consists of 95,000 to 110,000 clones, with roughly 89% occurring once and the leading ten covering approximately 5.1%. CDR1 is SGHNT, CDR2 YYREEE, per germline (reference sequence). V lost 2 bases, J lost 1 base, and 12 bases lay in between. This CDR3 is 15 amino acids long. The J gene is TRBJ1-1, the V gene TRBV5-4, with a tentative D call TRBD1 (6 bases). Sequencing used peripheral blood. The clonotype was recovered from a human donor in a cohort sampled during active COVID-19. Here the CDR3 DNA reads TGTGCCAGCAGCTTAGGGGGTATTCCGAACACTGAAGCTTTCTTT. This translates into CASSLGGIPNTEAFF.